A single sample is the source of the 3 T cell receptor beta chains below, sequenced in a study of identical twins. TCRdb passed the 5' RACE reads through MiXCR, listing each CDR3 protein once. The sample lists some 260,000 distinct CDR3 sequences; over 12% were seen once. The sample consisted of memory (CD45RO+) T cells sorted from blood. These receptors came from a woman in her late teens or twenties in good health.

This clonotype was seen a handful of times. This chain uses TRBV4-3 with TRBJ1-1; 7 bases line up with TRBD1. V was clipped by 7 bases and J by 7 bases; unmatched bases: 9. CDR3 length: 13 residues. Germline V gene sequence: CDR1 LGHNA, CDR2 YSLEER. The CDR3 DNA reads as TGCGCCAGCACCAATCAGGGGGACGGTGAAGCTTTCTTT. Protein: CASTNQGDGEAFF.

This clonotype was counted only a few times. This chain connects TRBV5-1 to TRBJ2-5; D assignment may be TRBD1 or TRBD2 (5 bases each). The CDR3 length is 14 residues. The V end lost 0 bases, the J end lost 1 base, and 7 bases lay between the germline ends. Germline assignment: CDR1 SGHRS and CDR2 YFSETQ. The CDR3 bases are TGCGCCAGCAGCTTGGTTGGGGGCCAAGAGACCCAGTACTTC. Protein: CASSLVGGQETQYF.

The chain combines TRBV7-6 with TRBJ1-4; 7 bases line up with TRBD1. V lost 5 bases and J lost 4; bases outside the gene matches: 16. The CDR3 runs to 18 residues. Germline lookup yields CDR1 SGHVS and CDR2 FNYEAQ. The CDR3 is CASSRDSIYRTYNEKLFF. The CDR3 DNA sequence: TGTGCCAGCAGCCGGGACAGCATCTACCGTACTTATAATGAAAAACTGTTTTTT. The full variable domain, completed using reference TRBV7-6 and TRBJ1-4, is GAGVSQSPRYKVTKRGQDVALRCDPISGHVSLYWYRQALGQGPEFLTYFNYEAQQDKSGLPNDRFSAERPEGSISTLTIQRTEQRDSAMYRCASSRDSIYRTYNEKLFFGSGTQLSVL.